This entry lists 5 T cell receptor beta chains sequenced from one sample in a study of blood T cell repertoires in COVID-19. Only in-frame clones appear in the TCRdb table, and some are missing; sequencing was by immunoSEQ multiplex PCR. This table has 220,000 or so clones, about 80% appearing once. The material sequenced was PBMCs or T cells enriched from blood (not recorded which). These receptors were taken from a woman aged 40 to 49 with acute COVID-19.

This chain connects TRBV5-4 to TRBJ1-2; D might be TRBD1 (6 bases). The V and J ends lost 2 bases and 4 bases respectively, with 12 bases between them. The CDR3 extends over 14 amino acids. Germline V gives CDR1 SGHNT, CDR2 YYREEE (reference sequence). The CDR3 DNA reads TGTGCCAGCAGCTTCAGGGGTAAAGGCTATGGCTACACCTTC. It yields the protein CASSFRGKGYGYTF.

This chain joins TRBV20-1 and TRBJ1-1; D is unclear. The V end was cut by 3 bases, the J end by 10 bases, with 9 bases between. Germline V gives CDR1 DFQATT, CDR2 SNEGSKA (reference sequence). CDR3 length equals 10 residues. CDR3 nucleotide sequence: TGCAGTGCTAGGAGGGAGGCAGCTTTCTTT. The encoded protein is CSARREAAFF.

This clone was detected once. The CDR3 loop is CASSLALQGITEAFF. In nucleotides, the CDR3 is TGTGCCAGCAGCTTAGCCCTCCAGGGGATCACTGAAGCTTTCTTT. V usage is TRBV7-9 and J usage is TRBJ1-1; D possibly corresponds to TRBD1 (6 bases). Germline assignment: CDR1 SEHNR and CDR2 FQNEAQ (reference sequence). Trimming pared 0 bases from V and 4 bases from J, leaving 12 bases between. The CDR3 is made up of 15 amino acids.

J is TRBJ1-2 and V is TRBV29-1, with TRBD1 matching over 9 bases. V trimming: 4 bases; J trimming: 4 bases; junction bases outside the gene matches: 4. Germline assignment: CDR1 SQVTM and CDR2 ANQGSEA. The CDR3 covers 13 residues. The CDR3 protein is CSVGKGQGYGYTF. The CDR3, as DNA: TGCAGCGTTGGAAAGGGACAGGGCTATGGCTACACCTTC.

This chain uses TRBV5-1 with TRBJ2-7; 10 nucleotides agree with TRBD1. Germline trimming cut 4 bases from V and 4 bases from J; bases unmatched to any gene: 5. The CDR3 covers 14 residues. CDR1 and CDR2 from the germline V gene are SGHRS and YFSETQ. CDR3 DNA sequence: TGCGCCAGCAGCCAGGACAGGGGGTCGTACGAGCAGTACTTC. Translation gives CASSQDRGSYEQYF.